This record covers a single T cell receptor beta chain. The CDR3 totals 15 residues. Trimming left V 2 bases short and J 0 bases short, with 7 bases between. Germline V CDR1 and CDR2: LNHNV, YYDKDF (reference sequence). The sample comes from a study of shared clonotypes between healthy human individuals. Each subset's genomic DNA was split evenly across several immunoSEQ plates. Repertoires were generated with immunoSEQ multiplex PCR, while TCRdb's copy carries only in-frame clones and drops some. The table shows about 500,000 clones, with roughly three quarters occurring only once. This TCR derives from a middle-aged woman in good health. Some clones in this sample may be carry-over from other donors' samples. The chain joins TRBV15 to TRBJ1-4; D is uncertain. The specimen sequenced was PBMCs. The CDR3 region has the DNA TGTGCCACCAGCAGAAGGTCGGCAACTAATGAAAAACTGTTTTTT. Protein: CATSRRSATNEKLFF.